This TCR beta chain originates from a study of Ad26.COV2.S vaccination and SARS-CoV-2 variants. The CDR3 length is 15 residues. Looked up from germline, CDR1 is SGDLS and CDR2 is YYNGEE. Trimming left V 3 bases short and J 8 bases short, with 17 bases between. The treatment was: 19 received Ad26.COV2.S at low or high dose, single or two shots; about 5 received placebo; per-sample allocation not given. It was on day 63 after the first vaccine or placebo injection that samples were taken. Here immunoSEQ multiplex PCR was the method, and the copy in TCRdb shows in-frame clones only, minus some. Seen here are approximately 420,000 clones, around nine tenths observed once, and the top ten hold under 3.5%.

The material was peripheral blood, obtained in a trial of Ad26.COV2.S vaccine versus placebo. The receptor's source is a person aged 18 to 65 who received the Ad26.COV2.S COVID-19 vaccine or a placebo. The V and J genes are TRBV9 and TRBJ1-4; D is possibly TRBD1 (6 bases). DNA of the CDR3: TGTGCCAGCAGCGAGGGCAGGGAGGGACAAGAAAAACTGTTTTTT. As protein: CASSEGREGQEKLFF.